A single sample is the source of the 5 T cell receptor beta chains below, sequenced in a study of T cell changes during pregnancy in multiple sclerosis. Repertoires were generated with immunoSEQ multiplex PCR, while TCRdb's copy carries only in-frame clones and drops some. The profile shows 55,000 to 75,000 clones, about 92% of them singletons. The sample here was peripheral blood, taken after pregnancy. Every receptor here comes from a female donor with multiple sclerosis, enrolled in a pregnancy study.

The chain couples TRBV21-1 to TRBJ2-3; the table calls TRBD2, which could not be checked here. TRBV21-1 has pseudogene status. The CDR3 length is 17 residues. CDR3 bases: TGTGCCAGCAGCAACAACTGGCGGGATTCTAGCACAGATACGCAGTATTTT. It codes for CASSNNWRDSSTDTQYF.

In nucleotides, the CDR3 is TGTGCCAGCAGGGCAACAGGAAACACCATATATTTT. This translates into CASRATGNTIYF. This sequence joins TRBV28 and TRBJ1-3; no firm D call. CDR3 length: 12 amino acids. V lost 6 bases and J 4 bases, leaving 7 bases between the germline ends. Germline V gene sequence: CDR1 MDHEN, CDR2 SYDVKM.

The chain couples TRBV10-3 to TRBJ1-5; TRBD1 matches at 7 bases. Germline values: CDR1 ENHRY, CDR2 SYGVKD. The trim removed 2 bases at V and 3 bases at J, leaving 4 bases unmatched. The CDR3 has 15 amino acids. The CDR3 DNA reads as TGTGCCATCAGTGAGACAGACAGGGACAATCAGCCCCAGCATTTT. Its translation: CAISETDRDNQPQHF.

Only one count was recorded for this clone. This rearrangement joins TRBV2 to TRBJ1-2; TRBD1 matches 9 bases. Per germline, CDR1 SNHLY and CDR2 FYNNEI. This CDR3 has 14 amino acids. The V gene end was trimmed by 7 bases and the J gene end by 4 bases; junction bases not matched to a gene: 7. DNA for the CDR3: TGTGCCAGCACTCCCGACAGGGGGGTCTATGGCTACACCTTC. The encoded protein is CASTPDRGVYGYTF.

The genes are TRBV18 and TRBJ2-5, with D hard to call. V was clipped by 2 bases and J by 3 bases, with 10 bases between them. CDR3 length: 14 residues. Germline CDR1 reads KGHSH; CDR2 reads LQKENI. This CDR3 reads CASSPGGSKETQYF. The CDR3 DNA reads as TGTGCCAGCTCACCAGGTGGCAGTAAAGAGACCCAGTACTTC.